This TCR beta chain was profiled in a study of cytomegalovirus exposure and HLA in healthy donors. Notes on the study in general: Researchers reported that a few CMV-associated chains were confirmed in vitro as CMV antigen-specific. Follow-up analysis later connected one missense variant in DCLRE1C with trimming of TCR beta V- and J-genes. Researchers counted roughly 150 TCR beta chains as cytomegalovirus-associated. TCR beta sequences reportedly predicted most subjects' HLA-A and HLA-B alleles accurately.

The PCR was carried out with 60 Vbeta primers and 13 Jbeta primers. Data came from immunoSEQ multiplex PCR; TCRdb stores just in-frame clones and leaves some out. The sample lists about 100,000 clones; around 80% were seen once. This CDR3 is 15 amino acids long. The trim removed 0 bases at V and 5 bases at J, leaving 0 bases unmatched. The germline V gene encodes CDR1 SGHRS and CDR2 YFSETQ. This clone appeared once. What it binds is unknown. This chain links TRBV5-1 with TRBJ1-4, with TRBD1 identical over 11 bases. The sequenced sample consisted of PBMCs. This sequence originates from a man aged 30 to 45 in good health and CMV-seronegative. CDR3 sequence (DNA): TGCGCCAGCAGCTTGGGGGACAGGGGGAATGAAAAACTGTTTTTT. Residues: CASSLGDRGNEKLFF.